Reported below is one T cell receptor beta chain. Other DNA sequences in the same sample also yield this CDR3. CDR1 and CDR2 from the germline V gene are MNHEY and SMNVEV (reference sequence). The CDR3 sequence is 15 residues long. V was cut by 2 bases and J by 3 bases, with 10 bases left in between. The method was immunoSEQ multiplex PCR; TCRdb's version includes in-frame clones alone and lacks a portion of them. Of tens of thousands of clones in the sample, around 90% were seen once. The data are from a study of control samples from healthy donors and cancer patients. The chain carries TRBV27 and TRBJ2-2, with unresolved D. This sequence was found in a man in his forties or fifties in good health. The sequenced sample was blood. The DNA for the CDR3 is TGTGCCAGCAGTTTACGGGTATTTGACACCGGGGAGCTGTTTTTT. Translation gives CASSLRVFDTGELFF.